Listed here is a single TCR beta chain. Each subset's genomic DNA was split evenly across several immunoSEQ plates. Only in-frame clones appear in the TCRdb table, and some are missing; sequencing was by immunoSEQ multiplex PCR. Of nearly 2 million clones listed, about 95% were seen once; the top ten hold around 1.2%. This sample was taken from a study of shared clonotypes between healthy human individuals. CD8 cells classed as naive were CD45RO-negative and positively selected for CCR7, excluding terminally differentiated effector memory CD45RA+ cells. The receptor was derived from a man between 18 and 29 years old in good health. The specimen was naive CD8+ T cells sorted from blood.

The DNA of the CDR3 is TGTGCCACCAGCCCAGGACAGGGGTCTTCCTACGAGCAGTACTTC. Residues: CATSPGQGSSYEQYF. V gene TRBV15 combines with J gene TRBJ2-7; the match to TRBD1 covers 9 bases. V lost 5 bases to trimming and J lost 1 base; unmatched junction nucleotides: 6. The CDR3 sequence is 15 residues long. Germline CDR1 and CDR2: LNHNV and YYDKDF (reference sequence). Full variable domain (outside the CDR3, taken from reference TRBV15 and TRBJ2-7): DAMVIQNPRYQVTQFGKPVTLSCSQTLNHNVMYWYQQKSSQAPKLLFHYYDKDFNNEADTPDNFQSRRPNTSFCFLDIRSPGLGDTAMYLCATSPGQGSSYEQYFGPGTRLTVT.